The 12 T cell receptor beta chains below were found in one sample sequenced in a study of shared T cell receptors in the human thymus. Libraries were prepared by immunoSEQ multiplex PCR; TCRdb keeps only in-frame clonotypes and omits some of them. The sample holds hundreds of thousands of clones, 70% to 90% seen once. The same data also contributed to another study, on human thymus T cells.

The sequencing sample was made of thymocytes. These receptor sequences come from a boy younger than two with a congenital heart defect.

The chain combines TRBV28 with TRBJ2-7; the D is unclear. Germline V gene data show CDR1 as MDHEN and CDR2 as SYDVKM. The CDR3 has 11 residues. Trimming left V 6 bases short and J 6 bases short, with 9 bases between. CDR3 nucleotides: TGTGCCAGCAGCAAACCCGGCGAGCAGTACTTC. Amino acid sequence: CASSKPGEQYF.

The V and J genes are TRBV6-4 and TRBJ2-1, with 9 bases fitting TRBD1. The CDR3 has 16 amino acids. The germline V gene encodes CDR1 MRHNA and CDR2 SNTAGT. Trimming removed 2 bases from V and 8 bases from J; junction bases left unmatched: 10. CDR3 loop: CASSDNPGTGTHEQFF. In DNA, the CDR3 is TGTGCCAGCAGTGACAATCCCGGGACAGGGACCCATGAGCAGTTCTTC.

A single count supports this clone. The genes are TRBV9 and TRBJ1-2; TRBD1 might be the D (5 bases). Germline-derived CDR1 and CDR2 are SGDLS and YYNGEE. The CDR3 is 12 residues long. Trimming left V 1 base short and J 6 bases short, with 7 bases between. For the CDR3, the DNA is TGTGCCAGCAGCGTACAGGGCCATGGCTACACCTTC. It yields the protein CASSVQGHGYTF.

The genes are TRBV18 and TRBJ2-6; maybe TRBD2 (5 bases). CDR1 and CDR2 from the germline V gene are KGHSH and LQKENI. The CDR3 runs to 15 residues. V lost 3 bases to trimming and J lost 0 bases, with 6 bases between them. The CDR3 reads CASSPDSSGANVLTF. The CDR3 bases are TGTGCCAGCTCACCGGACTCCTCTGGGGCCAACGTCCTGACTTTC.

The chain joins TRBV11-2 to TRBJ2-7, with TRBD2 matching 7 bases. The length of the CDR3 is 16 residues. The V segment lost 1 base and the J segment 0 bases; nucleotides outside the gene matches: 6. Germline V lookup: CDR1 SGHAT, CDR2 FQNNGV. The CDR3 DNA is TGTGCCAGCAGCTTAGCGGGGGGTACGAACTCCTACGAGCAGTACTTC. Protein sequence: CASSLAGGTNSYEQYF.

The J gene is TRBJ2-3, the V gene TRBV18, with 8 nucleotides matching TRBD2. Germline V gives CDR1 KGHSH, CDR2 LQKENI. The CDR3 is made up of 15 amino acids. With 6 bases clipped from V and 1 base from J, the junction kept 6 bases outside the gene matches. The CDR3 reads CASSLSGSRTDTQYF. The CDR3 nucleotides read TGTGCCAGCTCTCTCAGCGGGAGTCGCACAGATACGCAGTATTTT.

The J gene is TRBJ2-1, the V gene TRBV7-2; TRBD2 aligns across 13 bases. The CDR3 is 17 residues long. The V and J ends lost 6 bases and 3 bases, in that order; junction bases with no gene match: 8. Germline assignment: CDR1 SGHTA and CDR2 FQGNSA. Here the CDR3 reads CASSSTSGRADYNEQFF. In DNA form, the CDR3 reads TGTGCCAGCAGTTCCACTAGCGGGAGGGCCGACTACAATGAGCAGTTCTTC.

The CDR3 spells CASSPRQSGGYTF. CDR3 DNA sequence: TGTGCCAGTAGTCCACGACAGTCAGGTGGCTACACCTTC. The gene calls are TRBV19 and TRBJ1-2; TRBD1 is a possible D gene (5 bases). The CDR3 contains 13 residues. Germline loops: CDR1 LNHDA, CDR2 SQIVND (reference sequence). Trimming shortened V by 5 bases and J by 7 bases, and 14 bases separated the two germline ends.

The CDR3 coding sequence is TGCGCCAGCAGTGGGCTAGCGACCCCCTACGAGCAGTACTTC. Its protein product is CASSGLATPYEQYF. The chain couples TRBV10-2 to TRBJ2-7, with a possible D match to TRBD2 (6 bases). Trimming stripped 4 bases from V and 2 bases from J, with 12 bases between. CDR3 length: 14 amino acids. Germline V lookup: CDR1 WSHSY, CDR2 SAAADI.

The rearrangement joins TRBV5-6 to TRBJ2-7; 12 bases line up with TRBD2. The V and J ends lost 4 bases and 2 bases, in that order; junction bases with no gene match: 7. CDR3 size: 16 residues. Germline V gene sequence: CDR1 SGHDT, CDR2 YYEEEE. The CDR3 here is CASSSETSGRTYEQYF. CDR3 nucleotides: TGTGCCAGCAGCAGCGAAACTAGCGGGAGGACCTACGAGCAGTACTTC. Variable domain in full (rest from reference TRBV5-6 and TRBJ2-7): DAGVTQSPTHLIKTRGQQVTLRCSPKSGHDTVSWYQQALGQGPQFIFQYYEEEERQRGNFPDRFSGHQFPNYSSELNVNALLLGDSALYLCASSSETSGRTYEQYFGPGTRLTVT.

The chain couples TRBV2 to TRBJ1-5; unclear D gene. The CDR3 sequence is 15 residues long. V was trimmed by 1 base and J by 4 bases, leaving 11 bases between them. In germline, CDR1 is SNHLY, CDR2 FYNNEI. The CDR3 bases are TGTGCCAGCAGTGAAGAAGGGAAGCGGAATCAGCCCCAGCATTTT. Translating gives CASSEEGKRNQPQHF.

V is TRBV19 and J is TRBJ2-1; 8 nucleotides agree with TRBD2. V lost 5 bases and J lost 1; bases outside the gene matches: 4. CDR3 length: 15 residues. Germline V lookup: CDR1 LNHDA, CDR2 SQIVND (reference sequence). The CDR3 region has the DNA TGTGCCAGTAGTTCAAGCGGGGGATCCTACAATGAGCAGTTCTTC. Residues: CASSSSGGSYNEQFF.